This T cell receptor beta chain was found in a study of early T cells in non-severe SARS-CoV-2 infection. The germline V and J ends were trimmed by 6 bases and 6 bases, with 11 bases remaining between them. CDR3 length equals 12 residues. In germline, CDR1 is SNHLY, CDR2 FYNNEI. Study-level results: Matching with VDJdb favored anti-spike CD8 responses (missing private and CD4 specificities).

In the case of this clonotype: Its antigen remains unknown.

TCRdb independently ran MiXCR on the 5' RACE reads; one entry per CDR3 protein. The sample has about 77,000 distinct CDR3 sequences, more than 7.5% seen once. Material for sequencing was whole blood. The chain couples TRBV2 to TRBJ1-2, with unresolved D. This receptor was taken from an adult who was a healthcare worker with PCR-confirmed SARS-CoV-2 infection or an uninfected control (not recorded which). CDR3 sequence (DNA): TGTGCCAGCAGGGAGGGTGACCATGGCTACACCTTC. Translation gives CASREGDHGYTF.